There are a few counts of the clone carrying this TCR beta chain. Its antigen remains unidentified. This sample is drawn from a study of cytomegalovirus exposure and HLA in healthy donors. V lost 5 bases, J lost 0 bases, and 10 bases lay in between. Germline-derived CDR1 and CDR2 are SQVTM and ANQGSEA. This CDR3 is built from 14 residues. Study results and caveats: HLA alleles showed associations with approximately 15,000 TCR beta sequences in a later analysis, at a 0.05 false discovery rate.

PCR amplification relied on 60 Vbeta primers (plus 13 Jbeta primers). Sequencing was performed with immunoSEQ multiplex PCR; in TCRdb, only in-frame clones are kept and a portion is missing. There are about 200,000 clones in the sample; over 9.5% occur only once, and approximately 8.3% lies in the top ten. The TCR originated in a middle-aged man in good health and CMV-seropositive. The V gene is TRBV29-1, the J gene TRBJ2-2; the D gene is possibly TRBD2 (6 bases). The specimen sequenced was PBMCs. CDR3: CSVRRESNTGELFF. The CDR3 DNA reads TGCAGCGTTCGGAGGGAATCGAACACCGGGGAGCTGTTTTTT.